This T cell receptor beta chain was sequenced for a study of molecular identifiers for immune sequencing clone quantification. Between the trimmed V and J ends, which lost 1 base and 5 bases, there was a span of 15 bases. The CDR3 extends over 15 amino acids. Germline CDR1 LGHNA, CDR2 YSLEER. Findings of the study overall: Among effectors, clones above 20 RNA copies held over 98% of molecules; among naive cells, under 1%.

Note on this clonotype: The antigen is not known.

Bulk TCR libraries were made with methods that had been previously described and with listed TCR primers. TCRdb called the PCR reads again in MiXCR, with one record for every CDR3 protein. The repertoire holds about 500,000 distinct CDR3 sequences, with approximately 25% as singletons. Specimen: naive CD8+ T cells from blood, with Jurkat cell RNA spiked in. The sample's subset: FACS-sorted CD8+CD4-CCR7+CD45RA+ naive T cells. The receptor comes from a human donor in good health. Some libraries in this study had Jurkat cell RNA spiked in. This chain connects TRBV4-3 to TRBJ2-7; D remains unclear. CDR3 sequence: CASSQGQVPEDEQYF. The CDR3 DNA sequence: TGCGCCAGCAGCCAAGGGCAGGTCCCAGAAGACGAGCAGTACTTC.